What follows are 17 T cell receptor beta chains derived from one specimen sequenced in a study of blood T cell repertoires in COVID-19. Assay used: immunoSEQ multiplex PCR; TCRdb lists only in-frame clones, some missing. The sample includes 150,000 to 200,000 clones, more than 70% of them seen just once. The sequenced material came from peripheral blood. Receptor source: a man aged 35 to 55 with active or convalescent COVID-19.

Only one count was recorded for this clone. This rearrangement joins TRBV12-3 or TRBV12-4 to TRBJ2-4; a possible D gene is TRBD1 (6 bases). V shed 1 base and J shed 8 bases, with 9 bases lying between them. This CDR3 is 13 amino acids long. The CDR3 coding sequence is TGTGCCAGCAGTTTAGACAGGGTAGACATTCAGTACTTC. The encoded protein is CASSLDRVDIQYF.

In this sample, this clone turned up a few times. The CDR3 nucleotides are TGTGCCAGCAGCCAAGGCATTGAACGGGGCTACGAGCAGTACTTC. Protein product: CASSQGIERGYEQYF. This sequence joins TRBV3-1 (or the pseudogene TRBV3-2) and TRBJ2-7, with D possibly matching TRBD2 (5 bases). The V gene's germline CDR1 is LGHDT and CDR2 YNNKEL (reference sequence). V gave up 1 base and J gave up 3 bases, with 13 bases separating them. The CDR3 has 15 residues.

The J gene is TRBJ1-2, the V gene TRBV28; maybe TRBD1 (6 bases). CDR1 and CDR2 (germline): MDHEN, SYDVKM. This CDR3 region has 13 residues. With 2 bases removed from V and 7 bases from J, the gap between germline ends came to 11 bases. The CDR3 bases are TGTGCCAGCAGTTTACAGGACAGTCCTGGCTACACCTTC. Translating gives CASSLQDSPGYTF.

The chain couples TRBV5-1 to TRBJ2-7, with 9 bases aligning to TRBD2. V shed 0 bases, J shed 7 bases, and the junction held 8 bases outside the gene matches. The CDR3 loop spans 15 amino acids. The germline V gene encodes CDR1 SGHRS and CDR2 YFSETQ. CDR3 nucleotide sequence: TGCGCCAGCAGCTTGGCTGCGGGGGGGCGGTTAGAGCAGTACTTC. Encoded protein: CASSLAAGGRLEQYF.

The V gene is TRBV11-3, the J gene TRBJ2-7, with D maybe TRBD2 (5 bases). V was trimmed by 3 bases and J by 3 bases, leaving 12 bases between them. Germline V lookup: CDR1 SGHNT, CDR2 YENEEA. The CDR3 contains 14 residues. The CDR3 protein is CASSLGKGGYEQYF. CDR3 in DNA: TGTGCCAGCAGCTTGGGGAAAGGAGGCTACGAGCAGTACTTC.

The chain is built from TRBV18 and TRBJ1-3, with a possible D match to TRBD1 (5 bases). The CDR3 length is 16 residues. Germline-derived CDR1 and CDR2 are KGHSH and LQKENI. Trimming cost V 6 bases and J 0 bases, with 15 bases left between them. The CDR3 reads CASSQRTPFSGNTIYF. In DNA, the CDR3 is TGTGCCAGCTCCCAGAGGACACCTTTCTCTGGAAACACCATATATTTT.

The CDR3 reads CASSQDRRQGDGYTF. CDR3 DNA sequence: TGCGCCAGCAGCCAAGATCGACGACAGGGAGATGGCTACACCTTC. This chain links TRBV4-1 with TRBJ1-2; 7 bases match TRBD1. Germline CDR1 is MGHRA and CDR2 is YSYEKL. V lost 0 bases, J lost 6 bases, and 7 bases stayed unmatched. The CDR3 covers 15 residues.

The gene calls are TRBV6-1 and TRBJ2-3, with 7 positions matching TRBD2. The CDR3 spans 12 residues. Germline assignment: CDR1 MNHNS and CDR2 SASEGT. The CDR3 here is CGTGGSADTQYF. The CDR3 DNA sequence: TGTGGAACGGGCGGGAGTGCAGATACGCAGTATTTT.

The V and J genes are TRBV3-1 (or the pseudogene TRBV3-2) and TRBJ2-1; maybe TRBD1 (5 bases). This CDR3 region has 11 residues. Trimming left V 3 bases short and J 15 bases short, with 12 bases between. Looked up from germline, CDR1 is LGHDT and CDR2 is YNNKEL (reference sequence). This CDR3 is CASSHQGRWFF. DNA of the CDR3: TGTGCCAGCAGCCACCAGGGTAGGTGGTTCTTC.

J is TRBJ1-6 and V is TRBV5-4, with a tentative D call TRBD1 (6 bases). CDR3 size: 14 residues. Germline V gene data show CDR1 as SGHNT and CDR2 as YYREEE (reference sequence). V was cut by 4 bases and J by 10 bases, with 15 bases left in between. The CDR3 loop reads CASSLGGLGSPLHF. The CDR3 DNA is TGTGCCAGCAGCCTCGGGGGGCTCGGCTCACCCCTCCACTTT. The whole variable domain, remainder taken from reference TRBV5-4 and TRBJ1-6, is ETGVTQSPTHLIKTRGQQVTLRCSSQSGHNTVSWYQQALGQGPQFIFQYYREEENGRGNFPPRFSGLQFPNYSSELNVNALELDDSALYLCASSLGGLGSPLHFGNGTRLTVT.

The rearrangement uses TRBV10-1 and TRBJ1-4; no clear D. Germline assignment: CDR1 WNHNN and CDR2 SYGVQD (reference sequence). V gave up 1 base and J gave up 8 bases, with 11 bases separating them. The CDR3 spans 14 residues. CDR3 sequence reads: CASSEFDGREKLFF. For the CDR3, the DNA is TGCGCCAGCAGTGAGTTCGACGGGAGGGAAAAACTGTTTTTT.

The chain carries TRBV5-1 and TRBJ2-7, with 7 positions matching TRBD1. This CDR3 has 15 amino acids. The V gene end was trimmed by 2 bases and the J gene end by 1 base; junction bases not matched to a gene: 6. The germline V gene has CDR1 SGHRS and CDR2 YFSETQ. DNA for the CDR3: TGCGCCAGCAGCTTAGGGACAGACTCTTCCTACGAGCAGTACTTC. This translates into CASSLGTDSSYEQYF. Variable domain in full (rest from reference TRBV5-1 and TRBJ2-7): KAGVTQTPRYLIKTRGQQVTLSCSPISGHRSVSWYQQTPGQGLQFLFEYFSETQRNKGNFPGRFSGRQFSNSRSEMNVSTLELGDSALYLCASSLGTDSSYEQYFGPGTRLTVT.

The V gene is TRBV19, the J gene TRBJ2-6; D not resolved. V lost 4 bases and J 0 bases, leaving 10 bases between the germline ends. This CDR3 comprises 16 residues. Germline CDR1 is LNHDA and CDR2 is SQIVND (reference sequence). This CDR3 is CASSTPSDSGANVLTF. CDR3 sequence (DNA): TGTGCCAGTAGTACCCCTTCAGACTCTGGGGCCAACGTCCTGACTTTC.

DNA for the CDR3: TGTGCCAGCAGTAGAGGGACAGGGAACACTGAAGCTTTCTTT. Protein product: CASSRGTGNTEAFF. The rearrangement joins TRBV6-6 to TRBJ1-1; TRBD1 aligns across 8 bases. The CDR3 runs to 14 residues. Trimming at V came to 5 bases and at J to 1 base, leaving 3 bases not matched to a gene. Germline CDR1 MNHNY, CDR2 SVGAGI (reference sequence).

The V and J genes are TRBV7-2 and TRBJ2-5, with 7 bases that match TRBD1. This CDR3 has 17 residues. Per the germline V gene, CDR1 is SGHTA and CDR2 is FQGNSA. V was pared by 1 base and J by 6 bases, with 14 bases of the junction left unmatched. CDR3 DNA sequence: TGTGCCAGCAGCTTAGTTGATCTGAGACAGGGAGCGCAGACCCAGTACTTC. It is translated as CASSLVDLRQGAQTQYF.

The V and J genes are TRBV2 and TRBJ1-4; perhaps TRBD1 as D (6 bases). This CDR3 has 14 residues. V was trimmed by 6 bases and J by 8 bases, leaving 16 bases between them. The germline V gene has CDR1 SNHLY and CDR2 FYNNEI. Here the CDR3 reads CASRTDRGWEKLFF. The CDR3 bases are TGTGCCAGCAGGACGGACAGAGGGTGGGAAAAACTGTTTTTT.

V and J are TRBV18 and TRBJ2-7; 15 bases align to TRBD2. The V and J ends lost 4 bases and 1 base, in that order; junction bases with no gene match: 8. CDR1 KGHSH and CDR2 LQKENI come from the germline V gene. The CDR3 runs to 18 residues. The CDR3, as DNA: TGTGCCAGCTCACGTGGACTAGCGGGAGGGAGAAGATCCTACGAGCAGTACTTC. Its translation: CASSRGLAGGRRSYEQYF.